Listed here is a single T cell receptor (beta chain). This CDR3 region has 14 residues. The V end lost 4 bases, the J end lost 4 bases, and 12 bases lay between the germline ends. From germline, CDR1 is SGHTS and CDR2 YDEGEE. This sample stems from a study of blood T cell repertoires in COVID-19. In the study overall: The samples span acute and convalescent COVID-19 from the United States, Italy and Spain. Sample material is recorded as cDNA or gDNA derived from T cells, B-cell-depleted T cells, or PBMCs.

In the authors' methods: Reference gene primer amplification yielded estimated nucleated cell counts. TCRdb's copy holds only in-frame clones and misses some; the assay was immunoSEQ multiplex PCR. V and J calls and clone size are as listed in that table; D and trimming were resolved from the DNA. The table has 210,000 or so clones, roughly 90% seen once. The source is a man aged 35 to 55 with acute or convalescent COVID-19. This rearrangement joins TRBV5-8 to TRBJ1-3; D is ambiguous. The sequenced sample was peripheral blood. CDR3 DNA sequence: TGTGCCAGCAGCGACTATCTAAACGGAAACACCATATATTTT. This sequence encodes CASSDYLNGNTIYF.